The next 5 T cell receptor beta chains were all read from a single sample in a study of shared clonotypes between healthy human individuals. Only in-frame clones appear in the TCRdb table, and some are missing; sequencing was by immunoSEQ multiplex PCR. The sample holds some 980,000 clones, over 60% seen once. Sequencing input: memory CD4+ T cells sorted from blood. Subset indicated: CD45RA-negative fraction. These receptors were collected from a man between 18 and 35 years old in good health.

The chain employs TRBV19 and TRBJ2-3, with D perhaps TRBD2 (6 bases). There are 15 residues in the CDR3. Trimming took 7 bases from V and 3 from J, leaving 17 bases between them. The germline gives CDR1 LNHDA, CDR2 SQIVND (reference sequence). CDR3 protein: CASMRDGLFTDTQYF. CDR3 bases: TGTGCCAGTATGAGGGACGGACTATTTACAGATACGCAGTATTTT.

This clone was picked up many times. This chain joins TRBV28 and TRBJ1-5; no clear D gene. CDR3 length equals 13 residues. The germline V gene has CDR1 MDHEN and CDR2 SYDVKM. V was clipped by 2 bases and J by 5 bases, with 7 bases between them. The CDR3 sequence is CASSLRGYQPQHF. The CDR3 nucleotides are TGTGCCAGCAGTTTACGGGGTTATCAGCCCCAGCATTTT.

V is TRBV7-2 and J is TRBJ2-1; 11 bases match TRBD2. The germline CDR1 and CDR2 sequences are SGHTA and FQGNSA. The CDR3 consists of 15 residues. The V segment lost 1 base and the J segment 8 bases; nucleotides outside the gene matches: 4. CDR3 sequence: CASSLVAGGPDEQFF. The CDR3 nucleotides are TGTGCCAGCAGCTTAGTAGCGGGAGGGCCCGATGAGCAGTTCTTC.

Turning to this clone: Other DNA sequences in the sample encode the same CDR3. The chain combines TRBV2 with TRBJ2-5; no clear D gene. The CDR3 totals 10 residues. Germline V lookup: CDR1 SNHLY, CDR2 FYNNEI. V lost 8 bases and J lost 2, with 3 bases in between. The CDR3 protein is CASRQETQYF. The CDR3, as DNA: TGTGCCAGCCGACAAGAGACCCAGTACTTC.

The chain has TRBV4-2 and TRBJ2-6; D might be TRBD1 (5 bases). CDR3 length: 19 residues. The germline V and J ends were trimmed by 0 bases and 0 bases, with 15 bases remaining between them. Germline CDR1 LGHNA, CDR2 YNFKEQ. CDR3 sequence: CASSQDRPGLGSGANVLTF. The DNA for the CDR3 is TGTGCCAGCAGCCAAGATAGGCCAGGGTTGGGCTCTGGGGCCAACGTCCTGACTTTC.